This T cell receptor (beta chain) was documented in a study of cytomegalovirus exposure and HLA in healthy donors (dated by TCRdb to 2017 to 2019). Broadly, across the study: According to an earlier analysis of 550 to 750 of the donors, 200 million or so T cells yielded 117 million unique TCR beta sequences and about 280 Gb of sequence data. In addition to the first cohort of roughly 700 subjects, a separate validation cohort of approximately 120 different subjects was used. Every repertoire in the discovery cohort had been generated on one and the same sequencing platform. On average, about 240,000 unique TCR beta nucleotide sequences were sequenced per donor among 300 to 500 genotyped donors of the cohort, with roughly 18% of those sequences being non-productive. HLA typing included class I and class II loci at four-digit resolution. To predict cytomegalovirus infection status, the study brought together high-throughput TCR immunosequencing, statistical association of individual TCRs with disease status, and machine learning. An early release covering roughly 640 HLA-typed donors comprised 250 to 350 gigabases of sequencing data and roughly 85 million unique TCR sequences. In a later genetic analysis, genome-wide SNP genotypes for about three fifths of the roughly 670 donors were used, and that subset was treated as a discovery cohort. To study patterns of TCR occurrence, a later analysis re-analyzed previously published TCR beta repertoires from 600 to 750 donors and added high-resolution HLA genotyping. Alongside the repertoire data, information on donor age, sex, ethnicity and CMV serostatus was compiled. The study was designed to test whether signatures of past pathogen exposure could be identified by cataloging public T cell receptors. Typing coverage varied by locus: roughly 620-640 donors for A, B, C, DRB1 and DQB1; 522 for DQA1; about 590 for DPA1; approximately 470 for DPB1. The study profiled the T cell repertoires of hundreds of subjects by immunosequencing and related them to cytomegalovirus serostatus. To decide whether each TCR beta V gene segment behaved as functional or pseudogenic, an earlier analysis of some 580 of the donors relied on high-throughput TCR beta sequencing. The later analysis used no new phenotypic data to find candidate immune exposures, relying instead on TCR beta sequences and their occurrence across donors. Roughly 5 DR-DQ haplotypes were handled as single units for association and clustering, since linkage in the cohort was strong. Among the roughly 390 genotyped donors, 75% to 90% belonged to the genetic ancestry cluster associated with self-reported Caucasian donors. The paper's findings and limits, for the study overall: A further reported finding was that TCR beta sequences accurately predicted the HLA-A and HLA-B alleles for most subjects in the first cohort. A later analysis associated about 16,000 TCR beta sequences with specific HLA alleles at a false discovery rate of 0.05. Because counts were too low, approximately 18 rarely observed V segments, including chromosome 9 orphons, were excluded from the earlier analysis of roughly 580 of the donors. V-gene and J-gene trimming of TCR beta chains was associated with a missense DCLRE1C variant in a later genetic analysis, and the association was replicated in an independent cohort. Most TCR sequences were seen in very few donors, while some public TCRs were found in many individuals. Some IMGT-functional V segments, including TRBV6-2 and TRBV6-3, could not be told apart with the 87-base-pair reads, so those segments were excluded. When HLA alleles, especially DR and DQ, strongly co-occurred, attributing TCR associations to individual alleles was difficult. In vitro tests confirmed that a few of the cytomegalovirus-associated TCR beta chains recognize cytomegalovirus antigens. According to a later analysis, parvovirus B19, influenza, CMV and Epstein-Barr virus appeared linked to several top co-occurrence clusters. In a later analysis, most CMV-associated TCR beta chains were found to appear HLA-restricted, with HLA associations seemingly driven largely by CMV exposure. The only immune exposure information available for the cohort was CMV serostatus. Cytomegalovirus status was reported to be diagnosed by the classifier with high specificity and sensitivity in both the original and validation cohorts. In this cohort, only TCR beta chains were sequenced, and detectable features were limited by the absence of alpha or paired-chain data. A later analysis found that HLA-associated TCR beta chains were more clonally expanded and had lower generation probabilities than equally common non-associated chains. Linkage disequilibrium might explain the correlated functional status among segregating V segments, but an unknown experimental factor could not be excluded. In the study, roughly 160 TCR beta chains were listed as associated with cytomegalovirus. The authors suggested that the approach could potentially be extended to other disease states and immunological phenotypes. In a later analysis, TCR association rates were found to vary across HLA loci, with the most associated TCRs seen for DRB1 alleles and the fewest for HLA-C alleles. A later genetic analysis reported fewer N-insertions in productive TCRs among donors in an Asian-associated ancestry cluster than the roughly 620-donor mean. Because HLA typing was missing for some donors at each locus, association tests included only the typed subset. An earlier analysis of 587 of the donors showed that most TCR beta V segments appeared in productive rearrangements either about 90% or about 30% of the time, which broadly matched IMGT annotations. The sequencing pipeline was judged likely to have produced a cluster of highly shared sequence variants as a technical artifact. Roughly uniform sequencing depth across donors was assumed in presence/absence analyses, although this assumption may not hold.

Details on this clone: This receptor's antigen is unknown. No much larger clonotype is one base removed from it; base qualities were not supplied.

According to the germline V gene, CDR1 reads KGHSH and CDR2 reads LQKENI. V loses 1 base of germline sequence and J loses 6 bases, and the interval between the two ends is 10 bases. The CDR3 spans 14 residues, from the cysteine through the phenylalanine. The only DNA kept is the CDR3, 42 bases in frame from the first base. The library was made by the immunoSEQ multiplex PCR assay. For the multiplex PCR, a mixture combining 60 forward primers for TCR Vbeta segments and 13 reverse primers for TCR Jbeta segments was used. A multiplex PCR assay on genomic DNA amplified the CDR3 region of rearranged TCR beta genes. Amplified TCR beta libraries were sequenced as 87-base-pair reads on the Illumina HiSeq System. As for the authors' bioinformatics: Across the 700 or so repertoires, a later analysis counted approximately 75 million unique TCR beta chains, approximately 10 million of which were shared by at least two donors. To remove PCR and sequencing errors, raw reads were error-corrected and collapsed into unique sequences using a nearest-neighbor algorithm that merged closely related sequences. To assign V, D and J gene segments, CDR3 sequences were aligned to IMGT reference sequences. For a sequence to be retained, at least a six-nucleotide match to both a V gene segment and a J gene segment was required. Rearrangements were classified as productive when the CDR3 lacked stop codons and remained in frame with V and J, and all other rearrangements were classified as non-productive. Following IMGT convention, CDR3 was defined as the stretch from the second conserved V-encoded cysteine up to the conserved J-encoded phenylalanine. Sequences without an unambiguous match to a single V gene segment were excluded from the earlier analysis of a few hundred of the donors. In an earlier analysis of 450 to 750 of the donors, a V segment was called functional when productive rearrangements were above 56.7%, and segregating when the standard deviation between donors exceeded 5%. To diagnose cytomegalovirus status from the catalog of TCR beta chain sequences, a statistical classification framework was built. A later analysis assigned V and J genes by comparing TCR nucleotide sequences with IMGT/GENE-DB human TR gene sequences. A later analysis assigned CDR3 sequences and most-parsimonious VDJ recombination scenarios with the TCRdist pipeline. In a later analysis, every TCR beta chain was defined by the combination of its CDR3 amino acid sequence and its V-gene family, and reads without a unique V-gene family were dropped. As a way to deal with suspected cross-contamination and a sequencing artifact, a later analysis dropped roughly 620 nucleotide sequences that were highly shared and had low generation probability. In a later analysis, a clonal expansion index for each public chain was calculated from normalized within-repertoire ranks of inferred template counts. Generation probabilities in a later analysis came from a VDJ recombination model fitted to out-of-frame rearrangements, and those results were checked against IGoR. In a later analysis, TCR-TCR, TCR-HLA and TCR-CMV co-occurrence was scored with hypergeometric tests, and a repertoire-size bias correction was applied to TCR pairs. False discovery rates were estimated in a later analysis by permuting HLA or CMV assignments 20 times. In a later analysis, co-occurring TCRs were grouped with DBSCAN, and TCRdist sequence similarity was added when clustering was performed within HLA-allele-positive subsets. For co-occurrence clustering, repertoires with fewer than 30,000 or more than 120,000 public chains were excluded, along with about five repertoires with anomalous nucleotide sharing. The immuneACCESS repertoire file appears here via TCRdb, limited to in-frame rearrangements. These files lack a portion of the clones; in checked studies, under half of the deficit traces to unresolved V genes, and the cause of the others is not known. The DNA gave D and trimming, while V, J and clone size come from that table. Counted in this sample were roughly 150,000 clones; 75% to 80% of them appeared once. Of the sample, 0.5% to 0.85% falls within the top ten clones.

The cohort consisted of hundreds of healthy bone marrow donors. At the time of sampling, every cohort member was nominally healthy, though immune exposures that went unrecorded were likely present. The donor was CMV seronegative and was included in the group of several hundred seronegative cohort members. Each donor provided a peripheral blood sample, and peripheral blood mononuclear cells were used for TCR beta sequencing. Genomic DNA was extracted from the blood cell samples with the Qiagen DNeasy Blood Extraction Kit. This receptor was obtained from a male donor in good health and CMV-seronegative. Material for sequencing was PBMCs. This chain is built from TRBV18 and TRBJ2-1; no D gene call is confident. The DNA sequence follows: TGTGCCAGCTCACCACGCCGCGTCGTCAATGAGCAGTTCTTC. It is translated as CASSPRRVVNEQFF.